This T cell receptor (beta chain) was captured in a study of CD8 T cells in Susac syndrome. With random hexamers, reverse transcription was performed on about 0.5 to 1 ug of RNA. Amplification of TCR beta CDR3 used immunoSEQ multiplex PCR across 54 Vbeta and 13 Jbeta. TCRdb re-analysed the immunoSEQ multiplex PCR reads in MiXCR, keeping a single row per CDR3 protein. The repertoire includes 200,000 to 250,000 distinct CDR3 sequences, 94% of them detected once, and 0.15% to 0.2% sits in the top ten. Trimming removed 0 bases from V and 2 bases from J; junction bases left unmatched: 3. This CDR3 is 16 amino acids long. Germline V gene data show CDR1 as MGHRA and CDR2 as YSYEKL.

The sequence derives from a human donor with Susac syndrome. This rearrangement joins TRBV4-1 to TRBJ2-1; 8 bases are shared with TRBD2. The sequencing input was CD4+ T cells from PBMCs. The CDR3, as DNA: TGCGCCAGCAGCCAAGATTATAGCGGGGCCTACAATGAGCAGTTCTTC. This codes for CASSQDYSGAYNEQFF.